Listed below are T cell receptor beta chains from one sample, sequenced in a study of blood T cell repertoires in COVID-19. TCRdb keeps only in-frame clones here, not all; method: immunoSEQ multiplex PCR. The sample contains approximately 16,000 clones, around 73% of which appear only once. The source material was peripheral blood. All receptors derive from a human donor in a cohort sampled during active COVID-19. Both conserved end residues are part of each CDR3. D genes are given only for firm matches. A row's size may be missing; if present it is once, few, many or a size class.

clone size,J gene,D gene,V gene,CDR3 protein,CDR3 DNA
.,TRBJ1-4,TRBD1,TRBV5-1,CASRLTGVNEKLFF,TGCGCCAGCAGACTGACAGGGGTCAATGAAAAACTGTTTTTT
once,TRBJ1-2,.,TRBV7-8,CASSFGREAGYTF,TGTGCCAGCAGCTTTGGCAGGGAGGCAGGCTACACCTTC
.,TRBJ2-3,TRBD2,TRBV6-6,CASSRLAGGNSDTQYF,TGTGCCAGCAGTCGACTAGCGGGGGGAAATTCAGATACGCAGTATTTT
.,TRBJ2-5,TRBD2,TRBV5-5,CASSALPLAGGQETQYF,TGTGCCAGCAGCGCCCTACCACTAGCGGGGGGACAAGAGACCCAGTACTTC
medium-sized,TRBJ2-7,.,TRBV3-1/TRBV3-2,CASSQEPQEAYEQYF,TGTGCCAGCAGCCAAGAACCGCAGGAAGCCTACGAGCAGTACTTC
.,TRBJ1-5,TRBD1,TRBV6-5,CASSFDRAPNQPQHF,TGTGCCAGCAGTTTTGACAGGGCCCCAAATCAGCCCCAGCATTTT
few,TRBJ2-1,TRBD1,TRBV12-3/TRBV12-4,CASSPATGVLQFF,TGTGCCAGCAGCCCCGCTACAGGGGTCCTGCAGTTCTTC
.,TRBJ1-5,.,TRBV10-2,CATTEQGMSNQPQHF,TGCGCCACGACCGAACAGGGTATGAGCAATCAGCCCCAGCATTTT
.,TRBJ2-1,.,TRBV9,CASSAWDTGNEQFF,TGTGCCAGCAGCGCTTGGGACACAGGCAATGAGCAGTTCTTC
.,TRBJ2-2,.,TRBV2,CASRQLAPNTGELFF,TGTGCCAGCAGACAGCTAGCGCCGAACACCGGGGAGCTGTTTTTT
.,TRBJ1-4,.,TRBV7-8,CASSGPGSRGEKLFF,TGTGCCAGCAGCGGGCCAGGGTCGCGCGGTGAAAAACTGTTTTTT
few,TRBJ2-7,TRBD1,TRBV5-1,CASSLDRFSYEQYF,TGCGCCAGCAGCCTGGACAGGTTCTCCTACGAGCAGTACTTC
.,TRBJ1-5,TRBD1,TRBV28,CASSSGTGEDQPQHF,TGTGCCAGCAGCTCCGGGACAGGTGAAGATCAGCCCCAGCATTTT
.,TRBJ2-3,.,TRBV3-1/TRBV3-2,CASSQDPSTDTQYF,TGTGCCAGCAGCCAAGACCCTAGCACAGATACGCAGTATTTT
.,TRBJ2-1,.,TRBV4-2,CASSQEVRYSSYNEQFF,TGTGCCAGCAGCCAAGAAGTTAGATACAGCTCCTACAATGAGCAGTTCTTC
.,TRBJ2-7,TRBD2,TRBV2,CASSELGLAGTNEQYF,TGTGCCAGCAGTGAATTGGGACTAGCGGGGACTAACGAGCAGTACTTC
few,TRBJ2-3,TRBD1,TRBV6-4,CASSDIPGQGANTQYF,TGTGCCAGCAGTGATATACCGGGACAGGGGGCGAATACGCAGTATTTT
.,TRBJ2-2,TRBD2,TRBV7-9,CASSLGAGTSDRNTGELFF,TGTGCCAGCAGCTTAGGGGCGGGGACTAGCGACCGGAACACCGGGGAGCTGTTTTTT
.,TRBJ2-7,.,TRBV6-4,CARHNGGSYEQYF,TGTGCCAGGCATAATGGAGGCTCCTACGAGCAGTACTTC
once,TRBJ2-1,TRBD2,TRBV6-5,CASSGLAGGNEQFF,TGTGCCAGCAGCGGACTAGCGGGAGGTAATGAGCAGTTCTTC
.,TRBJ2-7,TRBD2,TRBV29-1,CSVAREGIKYEQYF,TGCAGCGTTGCGAGGGAGGGGATCAAGTACGAGCAGTACTTC
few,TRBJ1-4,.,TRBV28,CASQDGVLRKLFF,TGTGCCAGCCAGGACGGGGTTCTTAGAAAACTGTTTTTT
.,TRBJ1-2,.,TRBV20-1,CSARSSYGYTF,TGCAGTGCTAGATCCAGTTATGGCTACACCTTC
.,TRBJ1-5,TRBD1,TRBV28,CASSNRGGVGQPQHF,TGTGCCAGCAGTAACAGGGGAGGTGTAGGTCAGCCCCAGCATTTT
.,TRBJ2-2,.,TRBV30,CAWSFTGELFF,TGTGCCTGGAGCTTTACCGGGGAGCTGTTTTTT
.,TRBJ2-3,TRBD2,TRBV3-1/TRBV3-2,CASSQGMAGGPDTQYF,TGTGCCAGCAGCCAAGGGATGGCGGGGGGGCCAGATACGCAGTATTTT
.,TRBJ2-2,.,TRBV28,CASTRHATGELFF,TGTGCCAGCACCCGACACGCTACCGGGGAGCTGTTTTTT
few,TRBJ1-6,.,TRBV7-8,CASSFGGWTDNSPLHF,TGTGCCAGCAGCTTCGGTGGGTGGACAGATAATTCACCCCTCCACTTT
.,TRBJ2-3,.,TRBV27,CASSLSTGDTQYF,TGTGCCAGCAGTTTATCGACGGGAGATACGCAGTATTTT
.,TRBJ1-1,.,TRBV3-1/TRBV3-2,CASSPREGGNTEAFF,TGTGCCAGCAGCCCCAGGGAGGGAGGAAACACTGAAGCTTTCTTT
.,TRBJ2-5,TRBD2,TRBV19,CASSITLTSGPQETQYF,TGTGCCAGTAGTATAACCCTGACTAGCGGGCCGCAAGAGACCCAGTACTTC
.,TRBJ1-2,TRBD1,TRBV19,CASKIGQGASGYTF,TGTGCCAGTAAAATTGGACAGGGGGCAAGTGGCTACACCTTC
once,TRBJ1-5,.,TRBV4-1,CASSQDGRAPGAQHF,TGCGCCAGCAGCCAAGATGGGAGGGCCCCAGGGGCCCAGCATTTT
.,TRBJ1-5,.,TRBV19,CASSSQKGNQPQHF,TGTGCCAGTAGTTCACAGAAGGGCAATCAGCCCCAGCATTTT
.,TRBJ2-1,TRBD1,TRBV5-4,CASSARDRAYNEQFF,TGTGCCAGCAGCGCCCGGGACAGAGCTTACAATGAGCAGTTCTTC
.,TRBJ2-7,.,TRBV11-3,CASSLIEAGEQYF,TGTGCCAGCAGCTTAATCGAAGCCGGCGAGCAGTACTTC
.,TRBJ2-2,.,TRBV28,CASAAGMNTGELFF,TGTGCCAGCGCCGCGGGCATGAACACCGGGGAGCTGTTTTTT
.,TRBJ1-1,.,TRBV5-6,CASSPKGQENTEAFF,TGTGCCAGCAGCCCGAAGGGGCAGGAGAACACTGAAGCTTTCTTT
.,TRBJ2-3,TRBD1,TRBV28,CASSKTGADTQYF,TGTGCCAGCAGCAAAACAGGGGCAGATACGCAGTATTTT
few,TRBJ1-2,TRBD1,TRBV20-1,CSASRTGSLYGYTF,TGCAGTGCTAGTAGGACAGGCTCTCTCTATGGCTACACCTTC
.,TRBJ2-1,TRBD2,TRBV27,CASSPGRASYNEQFF,TGTGCCAGCAGCCCGGGGAGGGCCTCCTACAATGAGCAGTTCTTC
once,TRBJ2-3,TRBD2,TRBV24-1,CATSDPGLAGDVDTQYF,TGTGCCACCAGTGATCCTGGACTAGCGGGAGACGTGGATACGCAGTATTTT
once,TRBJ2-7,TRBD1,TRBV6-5,CASMMGQGSYEQYF,TGTGCCAGCATGATGGGACAGGGAAGCTACGAGCAGTACTTC
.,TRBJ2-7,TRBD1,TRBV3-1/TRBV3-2,CASTPTGTGADSYEQYF,TGTGCCAGCACTCCCACCGGGACAGGAGCCGACTCCTACGAGCAGTACTTC
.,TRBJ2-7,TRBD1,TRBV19,CASSIGQGAAYEQYF,TGTGCCAGTAGTATAGGCCAGGGGGCGGCCTACGAGCAGTACTTC
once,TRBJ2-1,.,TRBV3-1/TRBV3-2,CASRRGNEQFF,TGTGCCAGCAGACGGGGAAATGAGCAGTTCTTC
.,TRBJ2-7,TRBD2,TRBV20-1,CSASLAGGDVEQYF,TGCAGTGCTAGTTTAGCGGGAGGAGATGTCGAGCAGTACTTC
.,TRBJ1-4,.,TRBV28,CASSRSQGVIEKLFF,TGTGCCAGCAGTCGTTCACAGGGAGTTATCGAAAAACTGTTTTTT
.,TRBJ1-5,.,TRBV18,CASSPGQDSNQPQHF,TGTGCCAGCTCACCGGGGCAGGATAGCAATCAGCCCCAGCATTTT